This T cell receptor (beta chain) derives from a study of blood T cells in healthy people across ages (dated by TCRdb to the mid-2010s). As for the study more broadly: In model experiments, template switching captured about one uniquely barcoded TCR beta cDNA molecule for every two T cells. To track age-related changes in TCR beta repertoire diversity, the study relied on deep sequencing normalized with unique cDNA molecular identifiers. Two additional independent replicas of 1 million unique cDNA reads from the same blood draw were analyzed for two donors (one aged 18 to 30 and one aged 80 or older). The donors were split into four age groups: young (average approximately 16 years), middle-aged (roughly 42), aged (roughly 68) and long-lived (over 80). Overall study outcomes, separate from this receptor: Bulk unsorted PBMC profiling prevented conclusive comparison of naive and antigen-experienced compartments. Estimates of total diversity from one million sequenced T cells were regarded as lower bounds and underestimates. Compared with the aged group, the long-lived group had more naive CD4+ T cells, fewer expanded clones and increased TCR diversity, a pattern suggesting age selection. Observed TCR beta diversity correlated strongly with the percentage of naive T cells measured by flow cytometry. Observed TCR beta diversity per million T cells fell roughly linearly with age, and a significant reduction was already apparent by age roughly 40. Donor CMV infection status was unknown, potentially confounding age-related changes in expanded clonotypes.

The donors were roughly 39 Caucasian individuals from Russia, aged roughly 6 to 100 years, who were systemically healthy. Each donor gave 8 to 10 milliliters of peripheral blood, collected into EDTA-treated Vacutainer tubes. PBMCs were isolated by Ficoll-Paque density-gradient centrifugation, with at least 6 million obtained per sample. Total RNA was extracted from PBMCs with Trizol reagent, with at least 6 micrograms obtained per sample. For every donor, flow cytometry on a PBMC aliquot measured the percentage of naive CD45RAhigh/CD27high T cells. Library construction relied on 5' RACE. The sequencing machine was an Illumina HiSeq 2500. A second PCR of roughly 7 to 11 cycles was performed with a sample-barcoded 5' primer and a J-beta primer mix. A template-switch 5' adaptor carrying 12 random nucleotides introduced a unique molecular identifier onto each TCR beta cDNA molecule. At least 3 million CDR3-containing paired-end reads were obtained from each sample. First-strand cDNA synthesis was performed from all RNA using the Mint cDNA synthesis kit, with priming by a TRBC-specific oligonucleotide. All cDNA was treated with uracil-DNA glycosylase and then went through a first 18-cycle PCR with the universal primers M1SS and BC2_uni_R. In the original analysis: Normalization of each sample was performed by random selection of 1 million high-quality reads, each carrying a distinct molecular identifier. Instead of being binned into consensus sequences, reads with shared molecular identifiers were discarded. MiTCR, run with a Q25 quality threshold and the strictest error-elimination algorithm, handled CDR3 identification, clonotype clustering and error correction. Lower-bound total TCR beta diversity was estimated with a nonparametric unseen species model using Euler transformation. Clones were called with MiXCR by TCRdb after fastp trimmed the public reads at Q25, and only in-frame beta chains were retained. Each record represents a unique CDR3 protein, reported with the most common genes and DNA among its rows. In this record, the V and J calls reflect TCRdb's handling and not the investigators' own analysis. For this sample there are 800,000 to 950,000 distinct CDR3 sequences; about 29% appear just once. About a tenth of the sample lies in the top ten.

A remark on this clonotype: Its recognized antigen is unknown. At one end the junction does not follow the germline gene, possibly because of a read error.

This sample also belongs to another study, concerning T cells of mothers and their children. As that second paper reports: Nine systemically healthy Caucasian individuals, comprising three mothers and their six children, were included as donors. cDNA synthesis used all of the extracted RNA, with 1.5 ug of RNA in each 15 ul reaction. In the second PCR, sample barcodes and 2-4 random nucleotides were introduced via the M1S primer. More than 9 million TCR beta CDR3 reads were obtained from each mother, and 2.5 million to 3.5 million reads were obtained from each child. Thymic selection similarly shapes TCR recombination output in related and unrelated pairs, with minor effect from inherited differences. Normalized repertoire overlap was always found to be slightly, but never significantly, higher in related mother-child pairs than in unrelated mother-child pairs. With a sensitivity of about 100 clones per million clonotypes, no persistent microchimeric T cell clones were detected. Deep NGS was used in the study to compare the TCR beta repertoires of mothers and children and to look for features that separate related mother-child pairs from unrelated individuals. The mean age was around 40 +/- 4 years for the mothers and about 12 +/- 4 years for the children. After adapter ligation was performed with NEBNext reagents, the libraries were sequenced on an Illumina HiSeq 2000 with 100+100 nt paired-end reads. To avoid cross-contamination, the mother libraries and the child libraries were prepared a month apart and sequenced in separate runs. For each donor, somewhere between 500,000 and 2,000,000 distinct TCR beta clonotypes were identified. Naive TCR beta clonotypes were estimated from low-frequency clonotypes matched to each donor's FACS-determined naive share, without sorting.

This receptor was obtained from a woman in her forties in good health. Sample: blood.

CDR3 reads: CASSSGTSYSGANILTF. The DNA reads as follows: TGTGCCAGCAGTTCCGGGACCTCCTACTCTGGGGCCAACATCCTGACTTTC. Recombination joined TRBV28 with TRBJ2-6; the D match is possibly TRBD1 or TRBD2, with 5 bases aligned in each. CDR1 MDHEN and CDR2 SYDVKM were looked up in the germline V gene. Including the terminal cysteine and phenylalanine, the CDR3 comprises 17 residues. The retained sequence is limited to the CDR3, 51 bases, with the frame set at the first base.